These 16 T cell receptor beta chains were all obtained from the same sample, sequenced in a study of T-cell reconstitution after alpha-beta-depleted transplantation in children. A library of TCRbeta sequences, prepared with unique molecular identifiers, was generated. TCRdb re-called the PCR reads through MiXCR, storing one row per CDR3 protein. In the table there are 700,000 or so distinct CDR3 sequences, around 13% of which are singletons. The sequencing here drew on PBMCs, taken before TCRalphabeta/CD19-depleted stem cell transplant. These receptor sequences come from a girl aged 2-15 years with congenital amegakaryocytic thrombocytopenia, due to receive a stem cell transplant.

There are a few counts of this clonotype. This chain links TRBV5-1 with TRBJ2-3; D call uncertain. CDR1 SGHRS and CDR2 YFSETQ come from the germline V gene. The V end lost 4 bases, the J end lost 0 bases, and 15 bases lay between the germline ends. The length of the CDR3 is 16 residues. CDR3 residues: CASSLSTGVSTDTQYF. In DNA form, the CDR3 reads TGCGCCAGCAGCCTCTCGACGGGTGTGAGCACAGATACGCAGTATTTT.

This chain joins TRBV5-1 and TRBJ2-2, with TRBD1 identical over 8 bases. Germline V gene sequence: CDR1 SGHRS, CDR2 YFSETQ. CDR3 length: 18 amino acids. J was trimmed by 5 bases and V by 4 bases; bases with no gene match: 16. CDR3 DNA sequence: TGCGCCAGCAGCCAAGGCATGACAGGGGCGGTCATAACCGGGGAGCTGTTTTTT. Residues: CASSQGMTGAVITGELFF.

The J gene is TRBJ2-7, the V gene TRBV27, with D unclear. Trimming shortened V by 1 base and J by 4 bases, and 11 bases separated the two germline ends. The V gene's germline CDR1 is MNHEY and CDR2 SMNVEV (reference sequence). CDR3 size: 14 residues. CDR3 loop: CASSLFFSHYEQYF. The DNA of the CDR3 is TGTGCCAGCAGTTTATTTTTCTCCCATTACGAGCAGTACTTC.

The DNA of the CDR3 is TGCGCCAGTAACGCCGGGACAGGACATGAAAAACTGTTTTTT. Protein product: CASNAGTGHEKLFF. The chain joins TRBV5-1 to TRBJ1-4; 8 bases align to TRBD1. The germline V gene encodes CDR1 SGHRS and CDR2 YFSETQ. This CDR3 spans 14 amino acids. The ends lost 8 bases at V and 6 bases at J; junction bases unmatched: 9.

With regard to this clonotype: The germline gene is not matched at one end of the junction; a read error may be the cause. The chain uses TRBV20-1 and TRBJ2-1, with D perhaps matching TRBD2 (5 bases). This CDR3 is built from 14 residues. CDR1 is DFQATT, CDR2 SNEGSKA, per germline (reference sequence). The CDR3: CVLSPSSSYSEQFF. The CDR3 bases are TGCGTTCTAAGTCCTTCTAGCTCCTACAGTGAGCAGTTCTTC.

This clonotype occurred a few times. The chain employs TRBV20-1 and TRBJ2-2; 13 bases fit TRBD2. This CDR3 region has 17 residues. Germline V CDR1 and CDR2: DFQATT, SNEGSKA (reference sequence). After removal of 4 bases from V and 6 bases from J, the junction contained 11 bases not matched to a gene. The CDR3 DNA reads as TGCAGTGCTATTTCCCCGGGACTAGCGGGGTGCGCCGGGGAGCTGTTTTTT. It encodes CSAISPGLAGCAGELFF.

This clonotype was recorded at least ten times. CDR3 nucleotide sequence: TGTGCCAGCAGTTCGCGACAGGGTCACTACGAGCAGTACTTC. Amino acid sequence: CASSSRQGHYEQYF. The chain carries TRBV27 and TRBJ2-7; 7 bases match TRBD1. V trimming: 4 bases; J trimming: 3 bases; junction bases outside the gene matches: 6. This CDR3 is built from 14 residues. The germline V gene encodes CDR1 MNHEY and CDR2 SMNVEV (reference sequence).

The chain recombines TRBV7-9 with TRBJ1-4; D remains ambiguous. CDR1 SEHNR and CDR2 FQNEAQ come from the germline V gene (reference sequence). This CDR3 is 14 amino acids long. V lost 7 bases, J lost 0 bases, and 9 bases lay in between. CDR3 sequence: CASKSGATNEKLFF. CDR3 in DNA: TGTGCCAGCAAGAGCGGGGCAACTAATGAAAAACTGTTTTTT.

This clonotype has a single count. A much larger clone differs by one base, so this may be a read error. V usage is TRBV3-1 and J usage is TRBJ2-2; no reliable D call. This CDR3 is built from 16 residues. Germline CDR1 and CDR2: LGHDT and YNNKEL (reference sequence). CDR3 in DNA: TGTGCCAGGAGCCCTGGGTGGGGTACCCTCTCAGGAGAGCTGTTTTTT. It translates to CARSPGWGTLSGELFF. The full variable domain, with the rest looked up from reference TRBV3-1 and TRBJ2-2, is DTAVSQTPKYLVTQMGNDKSIKCEQNLGHDTMYWYKQDSKKFLKIMFSYNNKELIINETVPNRFSPKSPDKAHLNLHINSLELGDSAVYFCARSPGWGTLSGELFFGEGSRLTVL.

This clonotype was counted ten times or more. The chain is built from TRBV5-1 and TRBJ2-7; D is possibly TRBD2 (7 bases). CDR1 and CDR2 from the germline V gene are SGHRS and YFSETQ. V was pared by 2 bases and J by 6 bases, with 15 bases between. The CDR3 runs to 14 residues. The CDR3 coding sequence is TGCGCCAGCAGCTTAGGGGGGGCCTCCAGCGAGCAGTACTTC. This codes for CASSLGGASSEQYF.

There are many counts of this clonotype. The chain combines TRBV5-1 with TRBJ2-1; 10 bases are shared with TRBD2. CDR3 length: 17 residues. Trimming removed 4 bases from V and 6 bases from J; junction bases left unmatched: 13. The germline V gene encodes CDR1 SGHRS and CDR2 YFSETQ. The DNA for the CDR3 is TGCGCCAGCAGCAGGAGCTCCCTAGCGGGAGAAGGCAATGAGCAGTTCTTC. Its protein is CASSRSSLAGEGNEQFF.

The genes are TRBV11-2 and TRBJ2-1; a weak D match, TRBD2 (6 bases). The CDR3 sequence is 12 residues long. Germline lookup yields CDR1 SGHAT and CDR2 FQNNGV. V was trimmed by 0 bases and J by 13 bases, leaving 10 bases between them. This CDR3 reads CASSLELGLQFF. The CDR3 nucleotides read TGTGCCAGCAGCTTAGAATTGGGACTTCAGTTCTTC.

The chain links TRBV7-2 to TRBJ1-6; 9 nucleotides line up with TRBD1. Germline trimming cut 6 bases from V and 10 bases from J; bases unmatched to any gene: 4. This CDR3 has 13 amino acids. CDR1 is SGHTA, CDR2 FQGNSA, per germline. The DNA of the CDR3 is TGTGCCAGCAGGAGACAGGGGGGATCACCCCTCCACTTT. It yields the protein CASRRQGGSPLHF.

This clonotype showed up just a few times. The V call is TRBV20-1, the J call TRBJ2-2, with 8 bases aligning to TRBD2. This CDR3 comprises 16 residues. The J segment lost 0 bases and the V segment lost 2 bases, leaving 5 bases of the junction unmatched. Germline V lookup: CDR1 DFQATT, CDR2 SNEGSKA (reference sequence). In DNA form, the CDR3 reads TGCAGTGCTAGATACCCTAGCGGGCCGAACACCGGGGAGCTGTTTTTT. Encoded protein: CSARYPSGPNTGELFF.

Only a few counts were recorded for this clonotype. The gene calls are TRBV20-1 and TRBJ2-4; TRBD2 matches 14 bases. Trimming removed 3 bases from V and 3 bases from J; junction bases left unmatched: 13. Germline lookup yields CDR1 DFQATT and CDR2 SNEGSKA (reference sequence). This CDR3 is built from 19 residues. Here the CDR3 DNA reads TGCAGTGCTAGTGCGTACGGGACTAGCGGGAGAGGAGACAAAAACATTCAGTACTTC. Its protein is CSASAYGTSGRGDKNIQYF.

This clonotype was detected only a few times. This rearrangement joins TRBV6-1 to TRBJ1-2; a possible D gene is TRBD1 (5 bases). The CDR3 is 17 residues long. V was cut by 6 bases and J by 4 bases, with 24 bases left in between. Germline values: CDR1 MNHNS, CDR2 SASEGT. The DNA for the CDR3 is TGTGCCAGCAGGCCCAGGCAGGGTGAGATCCGGGGCTATGGCTACACCTTC. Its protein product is CASRPRQGEIRGYGYTF.